The rows below give T cell receptor beta chains drawn from one sample of a study of OX40 agonist ivuxolimab in advanced cancers. Measured with immunoSEQ multiplex PCR; TCRdb has only the in-frame clones, and not every one. Counted here are about 26,000 clones, approximately 85% occurring once; the ten biggest clones make up about 37%. The sample was CD4+ or CD8+ T cells sorted from blood, taken in a trial of the OX40 agonist ivuxolimab. These receptors were taken from an adult with an advanced solid tumor such as melanoma, head and neck, liver or kidney cancer. Both conserved end residues are trimmed from each CDR3. The order of the fields is D gene, J gene, clone size, CDR3 length, V gene, CDR3 protein. The D gene is left open where the match is weak. Clone size appears in some rows only: once, few, many, or a class for an expanded clone.

.,TRBJ2-5,.,13,TRBV18,ASSPDRELQETQY
.,TRBJ2-3,.,10,TRBV7-9,ASSSTRDTQY
TRBD1,TRBJ1-1,once,15,TRBV7-6,ASSLDLVTGMNTEAF
TRBD2,TRBJ2-3,.,13,TRBV27,ASNSGTSGKGTQY
.,TRBJ1-1,.,10,TRBV30,AWSVRSTEAF
.,TRBJ1-1,.,12,TRBV6-1,ASSASPMNTEAF
.,TRBJ2-7,once,12,TRBV27,ASSLVGGGGEQY
.,TRBJ1-1,.,12,TRBV27,ASSRGGANTEAF
TRBD1,TRBJ2-7,few,11,TRBV7-2,ASSFDRDYEQY
.,TRBJ2-5,.,13,TRBV4-1,ASSQDPWQQETQY
.,TRBJ2-5,.,13,TRBV2,ASSEGVVGGETQY
.,TRBJ1-1,.,12,TRBV11-2,ASSPFGQNTEAF
.,TRBJ2-7,.,6,TRBV2,AIHEQY
TRBD1,TRBJ1-2,.,11,TRBV7-2,ASSPQGYYGYT
.,TRBJ1-5,.,8,TRBV28,ASSSQPQH
.,TRBJ2-1,.,9,TRBV7-9,ASSPSNEQF
.,TRBJ1-1,once,10,TRBV19,ASSFRWPEAF
TRBD1,TRBJ2-7,.,14,TRBV7-9,ASSFVPGTGTGEQY
.,TRBJ2-5,.,12,TRBV5-1,ASSFVGIQETQY
.,TRBJ1-1,.,10,TRBV4-1,ASREAGTEAF
TRBD2,TRBJ2-1,.,14,TRBV7-2,ASSLTTSGSYNEQF
TRBD2,TRBJ2-5,medium-sized,14,TRBV27,ASSLRGSGGQETQY
TRBD2,TRBJ2-4,.,17,TRBV7-8,ASSSELATTLRPGDIQY
.,TRBJ2-1,.,10,TRBV7-9,ASSLGGDEQF
.,TRBJ1-6,.,13,TRBV5-6,ASSLFRKGNSPLH
TRBD1,TRBJ2-7,.,13,TRBV2,ASSGGTGYTYEQY
.,TRBJ2-7,.,11,TRBV19,ASSIATAYEQY
.,TRBJ1-2,.,10,TRBV5-1,ASSSGPNGYT
.,TRBJ2-7,few,13,TRBV7-6,ASSEGGQPAYEQY
.,TRBJ2-2,.,12,TRBV9,ASSVIGNTGELF
.,TRBJ2-1,.,11,TRBV6-4,ASSDSSNNEQF
.,TRBJ2-2,.,12,TRBV11-2,ASSQETNTGELF
.,TRBJ1-3,.,17,TRBV7-9,ATAGRMGDLSGSGNTIY
TRBD1,TRBJ1-1,.,13,TRBV7-9,ASSLGQGVRFEAF
.,TRBJ2-7,.,12,TRBV6-5,ASSHGGPFYEQY
.,TRBJ2-2,.,12,TRBV28,ASRPLANTGELF
.,TRBJ1-1,.,11,TRBV5-1,ASSLLGENEAF
.,TRBJ2-7,.,17,TRBV27,ASSTGTVGRRSGSYEQY
.,TRBJ2-3,.,13,TRBV6-5,ASSYSGEGTDTQY
.,TRBJ2-7,.,11,TRBV5-5,ASSGGTAYEQY
.,TRBJ2-4,.,14,TRBV4-3,ASSQDPPGEGNIQY
.,TRBJ1-3,once,13,TRBV5-6,ASSLGRRSGNTIY
.,TRBJ2-2,.,13,TRBV7-7,ASSLWEFGTGELF
TRBD2,TRBJ2-3,medium-sized,12,TRBV2,ASSSGTRTDTQY
.,TRBJ2-7,.,14,TRBV2,ASSAPGAQAWGEQY
.,TRBJ1-1,.,11,TRBV11-2,ASSLRYRTEAF
.,TRBJ2-1,.,10,TRBV30,ASDRAADEQF
.,TRBJ2-3,.,12,TRBV11-1,ASSLGTPTDTQY
.,TRBJ2-7,.,10,TRBV28,ASAPLVYEQY
.,TRBJ1-3,.,14,TRBV28,ASSPLSGLTGNTIY
.,TRBJ1-1,few,12,TRBV19,ASRPGDRSTEAF
.,TRBJ1-6,.,14,TRBV4-1,ASSQGGRGGNSPLH
TRBD2,TRBJ2-2,.,13,TRBV5-1,ASSLWGGNTGELF